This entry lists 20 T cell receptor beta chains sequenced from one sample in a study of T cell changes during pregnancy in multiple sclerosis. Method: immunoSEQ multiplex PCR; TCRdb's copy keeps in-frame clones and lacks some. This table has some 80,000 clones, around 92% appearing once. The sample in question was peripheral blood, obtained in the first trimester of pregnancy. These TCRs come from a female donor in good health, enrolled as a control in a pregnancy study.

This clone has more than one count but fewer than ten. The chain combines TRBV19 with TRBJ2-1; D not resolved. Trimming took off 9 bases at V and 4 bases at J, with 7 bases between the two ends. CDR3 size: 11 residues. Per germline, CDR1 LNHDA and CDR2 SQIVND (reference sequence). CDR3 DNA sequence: TGTGCCAGCACACTATACAATGAGCAGTTCTTC. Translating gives CASTLYNEQFF.

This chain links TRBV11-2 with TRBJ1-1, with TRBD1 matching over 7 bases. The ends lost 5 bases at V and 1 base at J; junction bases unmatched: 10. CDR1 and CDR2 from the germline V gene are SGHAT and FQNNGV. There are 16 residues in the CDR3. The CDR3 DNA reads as TGTGCCAGCAGCCTAGGGACAGACCTAGCGAACACTGAAGCTTTCTTT. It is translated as CASSLGTDLANTEAFF.

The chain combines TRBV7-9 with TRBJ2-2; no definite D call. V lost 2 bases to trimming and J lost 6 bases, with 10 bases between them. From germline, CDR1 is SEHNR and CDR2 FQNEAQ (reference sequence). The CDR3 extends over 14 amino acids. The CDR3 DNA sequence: TGTGCCAGCAGCTTAAACAGCCTGGCCGGGGAGCTGTTTTTT. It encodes CASSLNSLAGELFF. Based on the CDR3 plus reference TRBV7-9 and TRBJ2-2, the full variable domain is DTGVSQNPRHKITKRGQNVTFRCDPISEHNRLYWYRQTLGQGPEFLTYFQNEAQLEKSRLLSDRFSAERPKGSFSTLEIQRTEQGDSAMYLCASSLNSLAGELFFGEGSRLTVL.

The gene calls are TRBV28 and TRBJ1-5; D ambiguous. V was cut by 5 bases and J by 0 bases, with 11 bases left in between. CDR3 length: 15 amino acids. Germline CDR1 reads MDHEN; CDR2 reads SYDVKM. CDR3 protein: CASSPLLSSNQPQHF. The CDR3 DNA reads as TGTGCCAGCAGTCCCCTTCTGAGTAGCAATCAGCCCCAGCATTTT.

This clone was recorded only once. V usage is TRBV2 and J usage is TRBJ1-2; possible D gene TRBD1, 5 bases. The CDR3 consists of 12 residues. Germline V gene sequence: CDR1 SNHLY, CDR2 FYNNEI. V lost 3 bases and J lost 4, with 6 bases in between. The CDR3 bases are TGTGCCAGCAGTGAGGGGGGCTATGGCTACACCTTC. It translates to CASSEGGYGYTF.

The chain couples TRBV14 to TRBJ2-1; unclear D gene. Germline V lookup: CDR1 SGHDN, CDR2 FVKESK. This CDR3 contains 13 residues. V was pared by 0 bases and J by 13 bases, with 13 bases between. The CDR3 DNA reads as TGTGCCAGCAGCCAAGATCTAGTGACTTACCAGTTCTTC. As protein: CASSQDLVTYQFF.

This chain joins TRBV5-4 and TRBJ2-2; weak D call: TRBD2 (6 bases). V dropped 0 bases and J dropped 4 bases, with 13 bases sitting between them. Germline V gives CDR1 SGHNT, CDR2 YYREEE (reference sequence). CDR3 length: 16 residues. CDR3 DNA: TGTGCCAGCAGCTTGGATCCGGCGGGGAGCACCGGGGAGCTGTTTTTT. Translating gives CASSLDPAGSTGELFF.

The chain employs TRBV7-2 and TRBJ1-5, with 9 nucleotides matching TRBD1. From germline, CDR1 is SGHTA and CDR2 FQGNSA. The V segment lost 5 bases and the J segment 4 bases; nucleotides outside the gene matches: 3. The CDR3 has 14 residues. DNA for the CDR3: TGTGCCAGCAGCCGAGGACAGGGGAATCAGCCCCAGCATTTT. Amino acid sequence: CASSRGQGNQPQHF.

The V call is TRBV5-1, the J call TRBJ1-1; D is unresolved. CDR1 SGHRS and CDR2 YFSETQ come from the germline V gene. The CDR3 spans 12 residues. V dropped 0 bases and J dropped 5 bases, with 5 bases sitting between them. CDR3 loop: CASSLVETEAFF. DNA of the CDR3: TGCGCCAGCAGCTTGGTGGAGACTGAAGCTTTCTTT.

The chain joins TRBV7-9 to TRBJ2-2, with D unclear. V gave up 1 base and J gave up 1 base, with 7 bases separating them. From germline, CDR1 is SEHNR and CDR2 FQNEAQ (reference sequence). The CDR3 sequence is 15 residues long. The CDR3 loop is CASSLDSWNTGELFF. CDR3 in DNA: TGTGCCAGCAGCTTAGACAGTTGGAACACCGGGGAGCTGTTTTTT.

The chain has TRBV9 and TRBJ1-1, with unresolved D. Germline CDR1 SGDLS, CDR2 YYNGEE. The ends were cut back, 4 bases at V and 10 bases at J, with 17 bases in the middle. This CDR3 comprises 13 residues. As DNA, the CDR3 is TGTGCCAGCAGCTTAGGCCCTTTCCAGGTAGCTTTCTTT. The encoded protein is CASSLGPFQVAFF.

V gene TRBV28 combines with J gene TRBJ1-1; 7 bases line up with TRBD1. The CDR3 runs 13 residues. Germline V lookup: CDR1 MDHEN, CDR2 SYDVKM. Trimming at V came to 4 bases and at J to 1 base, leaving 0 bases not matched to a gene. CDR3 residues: CASSSGGNTEAFF. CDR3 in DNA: TGTGCCAGCAGTTCAGGGGGGAACACTGAAGCTTTCTTT.

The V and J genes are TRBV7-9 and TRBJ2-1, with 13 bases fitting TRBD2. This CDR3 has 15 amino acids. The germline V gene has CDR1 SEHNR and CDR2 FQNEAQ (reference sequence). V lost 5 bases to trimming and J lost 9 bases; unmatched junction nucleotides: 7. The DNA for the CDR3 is TGTGCCAGCAGCCCTTGGGGACTAGCGGGGTCTGAGCAGTTCTTC. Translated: CASSPWGLAGSEQFF. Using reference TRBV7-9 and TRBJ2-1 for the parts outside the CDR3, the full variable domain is DTGVSQNPRHKITKRGQNVTFRCDPISEHNRLYWYRQTLGQGPEFLTYFQNEAQLEKSRLLSDRFSAERPKGSFSTLEIQRTEQGDSAMYLCASSPWGLAGSEQFFGPGTRLTVL.

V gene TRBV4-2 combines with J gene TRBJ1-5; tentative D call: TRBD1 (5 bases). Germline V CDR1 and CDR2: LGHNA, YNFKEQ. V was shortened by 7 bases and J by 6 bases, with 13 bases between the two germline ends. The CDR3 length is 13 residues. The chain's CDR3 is CASTTEPGQPQHF. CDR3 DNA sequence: TGTGCCAGCACGACAGAGCCAGGTCAGCCCCAGCATTTT.

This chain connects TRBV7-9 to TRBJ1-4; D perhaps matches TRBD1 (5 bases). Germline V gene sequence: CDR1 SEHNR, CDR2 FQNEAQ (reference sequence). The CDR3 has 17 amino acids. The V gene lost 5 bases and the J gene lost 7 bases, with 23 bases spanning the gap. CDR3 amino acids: CASSPDVSQGTGEKLFF. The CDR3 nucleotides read TGTGCCAGCAGCCCTGACGTATCTCAGGGAACTGGTGAAAAACTGTTTTTT.

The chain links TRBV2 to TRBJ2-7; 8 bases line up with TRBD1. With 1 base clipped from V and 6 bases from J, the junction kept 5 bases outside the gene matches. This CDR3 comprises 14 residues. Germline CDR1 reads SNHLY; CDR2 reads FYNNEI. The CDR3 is CASSEGTGLGEQYF. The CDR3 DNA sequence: TGTGCCAGCAGTGAAGGGACAGGGTTGGGCGAGCAGTACTTC.

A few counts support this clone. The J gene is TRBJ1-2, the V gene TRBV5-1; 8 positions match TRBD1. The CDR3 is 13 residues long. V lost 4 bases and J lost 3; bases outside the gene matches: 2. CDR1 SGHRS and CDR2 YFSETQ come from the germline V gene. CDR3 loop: CASSRQGYYGYTF. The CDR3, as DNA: TGCGCCAGCAGCCGACAGGGGTACTATGGCTACACCTTC.

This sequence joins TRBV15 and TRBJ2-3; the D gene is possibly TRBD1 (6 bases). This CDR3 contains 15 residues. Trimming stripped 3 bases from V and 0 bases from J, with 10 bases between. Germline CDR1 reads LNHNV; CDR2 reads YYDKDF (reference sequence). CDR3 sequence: CATSSGQSSTDTQYF. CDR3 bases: TGTGCCACCAGCAGCGGACAGTCTAGCACAGATACGCAGTATTTT.

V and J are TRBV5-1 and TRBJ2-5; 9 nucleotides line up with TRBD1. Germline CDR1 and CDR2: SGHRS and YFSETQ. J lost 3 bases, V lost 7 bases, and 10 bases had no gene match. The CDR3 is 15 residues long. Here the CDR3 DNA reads TGCGCCAGCTCCTTACAGGGGGCGAATGAAGAGACCCAGTACTTC. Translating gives CASSLQGANEETQYF.

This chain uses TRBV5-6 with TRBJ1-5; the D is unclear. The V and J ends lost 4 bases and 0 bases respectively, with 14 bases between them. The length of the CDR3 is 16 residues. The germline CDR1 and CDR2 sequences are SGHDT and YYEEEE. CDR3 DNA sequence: TGTGCCAGCAGCCGCGGTCCCATTTATAGCAATCAGCCCCAGCATTTT. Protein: CASSRGPIYSNQPQHF.